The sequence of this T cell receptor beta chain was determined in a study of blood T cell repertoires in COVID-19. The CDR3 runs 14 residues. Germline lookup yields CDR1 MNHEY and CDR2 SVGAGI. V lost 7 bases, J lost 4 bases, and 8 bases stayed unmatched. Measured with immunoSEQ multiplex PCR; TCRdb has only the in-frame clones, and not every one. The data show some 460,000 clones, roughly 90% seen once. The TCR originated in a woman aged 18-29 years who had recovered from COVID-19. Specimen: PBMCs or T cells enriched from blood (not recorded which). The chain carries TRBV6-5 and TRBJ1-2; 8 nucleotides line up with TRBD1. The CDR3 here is CASNLDRVPYGYTF. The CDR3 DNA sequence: TGTGCCAGCAACTTGGACAGGGTCCCCTATGGCTACACCTTC.